Each of the 5 T cell receptor beta chains below was sequenced from the same sample in a study of PD-1 blockade in classical Hodgkin lymphoma. Time point indicated: newly diagnosed, previously untreated cHL patient sample. The table came from immunoSEQ multiplex PCR; TCRdb's copy has only in-frame clones and leaves some out. This table has some 23,000 clones, nearly 95% appearing once. The sample consisted of peripheral blood mononuclear cells (PBMCs). These receptors all stem from a human donor with classical Hodgkin lymphoma.

The V and J genes are TRBV6-1 and TRBJ1-2; D may be TRBD1 (5 bases). The germline CDR1 and CDR2 sequences are MNHNS and SASEGT. Trimming took off 4 bases at V and 2 bases at J, with 14 bases between the two ends. There are 15 residues in the CDR3. CDR3 sequence reads: CASSVDQGLNYGYTF. DNA for the CDR3: TGTGCCAGCAGTGTGGATCAGGGCCTCAACTATGGCTACACCTTC.

V gene TRBV5-8 combines with J gene TRBJ2-6, with D perhaps TRBD1 or TRBD2 (5 bases each). The CDR3 is 15 residues long. Germline-derived CDR1 and CDR2 are SGHTS and YDEGEE. Trimming left V 5 bases short and J 0 bases short, with 9 bases between. CDR3 bases: TGTGCCAGCAGGGCAGGGAGCTCTGGGGCCAACGTCCTGACTTTC. It encodes CASRAGSSGANVLTF.

V is TRBV9 and J is TRBJ1-1; TRBD1 agrees at 7 bases. J gave up 2 bases and V 4 bases, and 11 bases lay outside the gene matches. Germline V lookup: CDR1 SGDLS, CDR2 YYNGEE. The CDR3 extends over 16 amino acids. The CDR3 loop is CASSPTGPLPNTEAFF. In nucleotides, the CDR3 is TGTGCCAGCAGCCCGACAGGGCCTTTACCTAACACTGAAGCTTTCTTT.

The chain recombines TRBV10-3 with TRBJ2-7, with D perhaps TRBD2 (6 bases). Germline V CDR1 and CDR2: ENHRY, SYGVKD. The CDR3 sequence is 13 residues long. The V end lost 7 bases, the J end lost 5 bases, and 15 bases lay between the germline ends. Here the CDR3 reads CAITLTWGDEQYF. The CDR3, as DNA: TGTGCCATCACCCTAACGTGGGGGGACGAGCAGTACTTC.

The chain employs TRBV6-9 and TRBJ1-1; no reliable D call. This CDR3 has 14 residues. The germline V gene has CDR1 MNHGY and CDR2 SVAAGI. V lost 7 bases and J lost 5, with 17 bases in between. Here the CDR3 reads CASIKGNLATEAFF. The CDR3 nucleotides read TGTGCCAGCATCAAAGGGAACCTCGCAACTGAAGCTTTCTTT.